These 20 T cell receptor beta chains originate from one sample sequenced in a study of T cells after yellow fever vaccination. TCRdb independently ran MiXCR on the 5' RACE reads; one entry per CDR3 protein. The sample holds hundreds of thousands of distinct CDR3 sequences, approximately 13% seen once. The material was PBMCs, obtained on the day of the yellow fever booster vaccination. The origin of the receptors is a man between 25 and 39 years old who received the YFV17D yellow fever vaccine.

This clonotype has more than one count but fewer than ten. The J gene is TRBJ1-4, the V gene TRBV20-1; 8 bases match TRBD1. V was pared by 4 bases and J by 7 bases, with 8 bases of the junction left unmatched. The germline gives CDR1 DFQATT, CDR2 SNEGSKA (reference sequence). CDR3 size: 14 residues. In DNA, the CDR3 is TGCAGTGCTACTAATGGACAGGGCCCTGAAAAACTGTTTTTT. As protein: CSATNGQGPEKLFF.

The chain combines TRBV6-1 with TRBJ2-4; tentative D call: TRBD2 (5 bases). V was pared by 4 bases and J by 9 bases, with 13 bases between. CDR1 is MNHNS, CDR2 SASEGT, per germline. CDR3 length: 13 residues. CDR3 loop: CASSARAGAIQYF. CDR3 sequence (DNA): TGTGCCAGCAGTGCCCGGGCGGGCGCCATTCAGTACTTC.

This clonotype was counted a few times. V usage is TRBV7-9 and J usage is TRBJ2-5; maybe TRBD2 (5 bases). V lost 3 bases and J lost 1, with 9 bases in between. This CDR3 region has 14 residues. In germline, CDR1 is SEHNR, CDR2 FQNEAQ (reference sequence). The DNA of the CDR3 is TGTGCCAGCAGCTTTCAGCGGACCCAAGAGACCCAGTACTTC. Translation gives CASSFQRTQETQYF.

The genes are TRBV7-2 and TRBJ1-1; a weak D match, TRBD1 (6 bases). V gave up 5 bases and J gave up 5 bases, with 9 bases separating them. Per germline, CDR1 SGHTA and CDR2 FQGNSA. CDR3 length: 12 amino acids. The chain's CDR3 is CASSEDRTEAFF. The CDR3 DNA is TGTGCCAGCAGCGAGGACAGAACTGAAGCTTTCTTT.

This clonotype was detected only a few times. V and J are TRBV5-1 and TRBJ1-1; a weak D match, TRBD1 (5 bases). Looked up from germline, CDR1 is SGHRS and CDR2 is YFSETQ. This CDR3 contains 15 residues. Trimming stripped 1 base from V and 7 bases from J, with 17 bases between. The CDR3 region has the DNA TGCGCCAGCAGCTTGACGGGACGGCAGCCGTTTGAAGCTTTCTTT. This gives the protein CASSLTGRQPFEAFF.

The V call is TRBV28, the J call TRBJ2-5; no reliable D call. The germline gives CDR1 MDHEN, CDR2 SYDVKM. This CDR3 comprises 13 residues. V was clipped by 5 bases and J by 5 bases, with 12 bases between them. The CDR3 reads CASSEAGWETQYF. The CDR3 bases are TGTGCCAGCAGTGAGGCAGGCTGGGAGACCCAGTACTTC.

The chain couples TRBV3-1 to TRBJ1-1; D gene uncertain. V dropped 1 base and J dropped 1 base, with 7 bases sitting between them. Germline V gives CDR1 LGHDT, CDR2 YNNKEL (reference sequence). The CDR3 is 14 amino acids. DNA for the CDR3: TGTGCCAGCAGCCAAGGGCAGGAGAACACTGAAGCTTTCTTT. Protein: CASSQGQENTEAFF.

The chain carries TRBV6-1 and TRBJ2-7; D possibly matches TRBD1 or TRBD2 (5 bases each). Deletions cut 5 bases from V and 5 bases from J, with 19 bases between. This CDR3 spans 15 amino acids. Germline CDR1 is MNHNS and CDR2 is SASEGT. The CDR3 DNA reads as TGTGCCAGCAGTCAATTGGGACGCCGAACCCACGAGCAGTACTTC. It translates to CASSQLGRRTHEQYF.

This chain connects TRBV30 to TRBJ2-3; possibly TRBD2 for D (5 bases). Trimming took off 3 bases at V and 2 bases at J, with 9 bases between the two ends. CDR1 and CDR2 (germline): GTSNPN, SVGIG (reference sequence). The CDR3 sequence is 13 residues long. The DNA of the CDR3 is TGTGCCTGGAGGACGGACTTCACAGATACGCAGTATTTT. Residues: CAWRTDFTDTQYF.

This clonotype was seen a handful of times. The genes are TRBV20-1 and TRBJ2-7; 9 bases match TRBD2. This CDR3 is built from 16 residues. Trimming removed 1 base from V and 0 bases from J; junction bases left unmatched: 7. Germline V gives CDR1 DFQATT, CDR2 SNEGSKA (reference sequence). CDR3 coding DNA: TGCAGTGCTAGAGTGGGGCGGGGGGGTAGCTCCTACGAGCAGTACTTC. Translating it yields CSARVGRGGSSYEQYF.

The rearrangement uses TRBV6-2 or TRBV6-3 and TRBJ2-1; no clear D. The CDR3 is made up of 11 amino acids. Trimming took off 6 bases at V and 8 bases at J, with 8 bases between the two ends. Germline assignment: CDR1 MNHEY and CDR2 SVGEGT. The CDR3 DNA follows: TGTGCCAGCAGGGGCCAGCATGAGCAGTTCTTC. It codes for CASRGQHEQFF.

The rearrangement uses TRBV6-2 or TRBV6-3 and TRBJ2-1; TRBD2 might be the D (5 bases). CDR1 MNHEY and CDR2 SVGEGT come from the germline V gene. Trimming stripped 4 bases from V and 0 bases from J, with 10 bases between. The CDR3 sequence is 15 residues long. In DNA, the CDR3 is TGTGCCAGCAGTTCTCAAGCGGCCTCCTACAATGAGCAGTTCTTC. Its translation: CASSSQAASYNEQFF.

This clonotype was found a few times. The rearrangement joins TRBV21-1 to TRBJ2-1; TRBD1 is the table's D call, not checked against the DNA. TRBV21-1 is listed as a pseudogene. The CDR3 is 16 residues long. The CDR3 region has the DNA TGTGCCAGCAGCCCCCCAGGACAGGGCACGAGGGGTGAGCAGTTCTTC. Translated, it gives CASSPPGQGTRGEQFF.

This clonotype has just a few counts. J is TRBJ2-1 and V is TRBV14; 13 bases agree with TRBD2. V shed 6 bases and J 6 bases; nucleotides not matched to a gene: 5. Germline-derived CDR1 and CDR2 are SGHDN and FVKESK. The CDR3 totals 15 residues. CDR3 protein: CASRPRTSGSNEQFF. CDR3 nucleotides: TGTGCCAGCAGGCCCCGGACTAGCGGGAGCAATGAGCAGTTCTTC.

The chain couples TRBV20-1 to TRBJ2-7, with TRBD1 as a possible D gene (8 bases). V lost 6 bases and J 4 bases, leaving 13 bases between the germline ends. CDR1 and CDR2 (germline): DFQATT, SNEGSKA (reference sequence). This CDR3 contains 12 residues. CDR3 sequence: CSAKQGGYEQYF. The CDR3 nucleotides read TGCAGTGCCAAACAGGGGGGGTACGAGCAGTACTTC.

The chain recombines TRBV18 with TRBJ2-5; D might be TRBD1 or TRBD2, each matching 5 bases. Germline V gene sequence: CDR1 KGHSH, CDR2 LQKENI. CDR3 length: 15 residues. V lost 0 bases and J 5 bases, leaving 13 bases between the germline ends. CDR3 region: CASSPPGEGRETQYF. CDR3 coding DNA: TGTGCCAGCTCACCACCGGGTGAGGGACGGGAGACCCAGTACTTC.

This clonotype was seen more than once but under ten times. The rearrangement uses TRBV18 and TRBJ2-3; no clear D. Germline V gene data show CDR1 as KGHSH and CDR2 as LQKENI. This CDR3 region has 12 residues. V lost 4 bases to trimming and J lost 2 bases, with 4 bases between them. The CDR3 is CASSHTTDTQYF. The CDR3 region has the DNA TGTGCCAGCTCACACACCACAGATACGCAGTATTTT.

This clonotype was picked up a small number of times. This chain uses TRBV5-1 with TRBJ2-3, with TRBD1 as a possible D gene (6 bases). Germline-derived CDR1 and CDR2 are SGHRS and YFSETQ. V lost 2 bases and J 4 bases, leaving 8 bases between the germline ends. The CDR3 length is 13 residues. The CDR3 DNA sequence: TGCGCCAGCAGCTTTGACAGGCCAGATACGCAGTATTTT. Its protein product is CASSFDRPDTQYF.

This clonotype came up a few times. The rearrangement links TRBV18 to TRBJ1-1; D unresolved. V was clipped by 3 bases and J by 1 base, with 12 bases between them. Germline-derived CDR1 and CDR2 are KGHSH and LQKENI. This CDR3 comprises 15 residues. This CDR3 reads CASSPLGQGNTEAFF. DNA for the CDR3: TGTGCCAGCTCACCTCTCGGTCAAGGGAACACTGAAGCTTTCTTT.

The chain couples TRBV7-6 to TRBJ2-3, with D perhaps given as TRBD1 or TRBD2 (5 bases each). The CDR3 has 15 residues. Trimming removed 5 bases from V and 3 bases from J, with 15 bases in between. In germline, CDR1 is SGHVS, CDR2 FNYEAQ. The CDR3 sequence: CASSHPPGRTDTQYF. The CDR3 region has the DNA TGTGCCAGCAGCCACCCCCCGGGACGGACAGATACGCAGTATTTT.